What follows describes a single TCR beta chain. No antigen is known for it. The data were obtained in a study of shared clonotypes between healthy human individuals. General study results and limits: Sharing of clonotypes among donors was expected to vary with sequencing depth. Four donors shared approximately 5% of their naive CD4 clonotypes.

Some clones are missing from TCRdb's copy, which holds only in-frame ones; the method was immunoSEQ multiplex PCR. Of hundreds of thousands of clones in the sample, almost 97% were seen once. The clonotype comes from a woman in her twenties or thirties in good health. The sequenced material came from naive CD4+ T cells sorted from blood. Subset indicated: CD45RA+ positively selected.

CDR3 sequence: CASSLTSGSSYEQYF. The DNA of the CDR3 is TGTGCCAGTAGTCTCACTAGCGGAAGCTCCTACGAGCAGTACTTC. The chain has TRBV19 and TRBJ2-7, with 8 nucleotides matching TRBD2. Germline V gives CDR1 LNHDA, CDR2 SQIVND (reference sequence). Losses at the gene ends were 5 bases for V and 0 bases for J; bases not matched to a gene: 6. The CDR3 has 15 amino acids.